This T cell receptor (beta chain) emerged from a study of cytomegalovirus exposure and HLA in healthy donors. A multiplex PCR was run with 60 Vbeta primers and 13 Jbeta primers. Only in-frame clones appear in the TCRdb table, and some are missing; sequencing was by immunoSEQ multiplex PCR. The sample contains approximately 240,000 clones, about four fifths of which appear only once. Notes on this clone: The antigen remains unidentified.

General study findings and limits: Most TCR beta V segments were productive about 90% or about 30% of the time in an earlier analysis. In a later analysis, V- and J-gene trimming of beta chains associated with a DCLRE1C missense variant, replicated independently. Among TCR beta chains of equal frequency, HLA-associated ones were more clonally expanded in a later analysis.

Among the donors, all were healthy bone marrow donors. CDR1 and CDR2 from the germline V gene are LNHDA and SQIVND (reference sequence). V lost 10 bases, J lost 1 base, and 12 bases lay in between. The CDR3 runs to 13 residues. The clonotype originates from a woman aged 40-49 years in good health and CMV-seropositive. Sequencing was performed on PBMCs. This chain uses TRBV19 with TRBJ2-3; TRBD1 is a possible D gene (5 bases). This chain's CDR3 is CATSSQGTDTQYF. DNA of the CDR3: TGTGCCACCTCATCACAGGGCACAGATACGCAGTATTTT. The full variable domain, in which reference TRBV19 and TRBJ2-3 provide the parts outside the CDR3, is DGGITQSPKYLFRKEGQNVTLSCEQNLNHDAMYWYRQDPGQGLRLIYYSQIVNDFQKGDIAEGYSVSREKKESFPLTVTSAQKNPTAFYLCATSSQGTDTQYFGPGTRLTVL.